The T cell receptor (beta chain) described here comes from a study of radiotherapy plus CTLA-4 blockade in lung cancer. V lost 5 bases, J lost 1 base, and 20 bases lay in between. The CDR3 totals 16 residues. CDR1 is GTSNPN, CDR2 SVGIG, per germline (reference sequence). In regard to this clone: Its antigen is currently unknown.

The assay was immunoSEQ multiplex PCR, and TCRdb's table has in-frame clones only and misses some. The sample shows 81,000 or so clones, roughly 79% of them seen only once. Study-level points and caveats: Among blood TCR repertoires after radiotherapy plus ipilimumab, tumor-derived clones expanded.

This rearrangement joins TRBV30 to TRBJ1-2; D is perhaps TRBD1 (6 bases). The sequence was obtained from a human donor with non-small cell lung cancer whose response to radiotherapy plus ipilimumab could not be evaluated. Some clones in this sample may be carry-over from other donors' samples. Material: peripheral blood, obtained from a patient treated with radiotherapy plus ipilimumab. The CDR3 DNA reads TGTGCCTGGGGACACACTACGGGGGGCCGTAACTATGGCTACACCTTC. Protein product: CAWGHTTGGRNYGYTF.